The 3 T cell receptor beta chains reported below all come from one sample, sequenced in a study of CD8+ T cells in alopecia areata. Sequencing templates came from extracted RNA that was reverse transcribed into cDNA. The data were produced by immunoSEQ multiplex PCR, yet TCRdb's version contains in-frame clones alone and is incomplete. Found here are 290,000 or so clones, no singletons; the ten largest cover 0.9% to 1.5%. Pooled cells of cutaneous lymph node origin were sorted on CD4, CD8alpha, NKG2D, NKG2ACE and other markers. Source material: CD4+ T cells sorted from a lymph node. The receptors come from a C3H/HeJ mouse with alopecia areata. The strain's MHC type: H2-k.

A word on this clone: Gene names and germline refer to mouse. From the germline J gene comes the end of the CDR3, since the read stops 4 residues before it. The chain uses TRBV13-3 and TRBJ2-7; TRBD2 aligns across 10 bases. The CDR3 contains 14 residues. V shed 4 bases and J 3 bases; nucleotides not matched to a gene: 4. Germline V gene lookup returns CDR1 NNHDY and CDR2 SYVADS. CDR3 DNA, as far as it was read: TGTGCCAGCAGTCCCGGGACTGGGGACTAT. Encoded protein: CASSPGTGDY. The entire CDR3 protein reads CASSPGTGDYEQYF.

As to this clone: The gene symbols are mouse symbols. The read halts 4 residues ahead of the CDR3 end, with the missing end drawn from the germline J gene. J is TRBJ1-2 and V is TRBV19; weak D call: TRBD1 (5 bases). The CDR3 consists of 12 residues. Looked up from germline, CDR1 is FNHDT and CDR2 is SITEND (reference sequence). This CDR3 is CASSPQGGDYTF. The CDR3 bases that were read are TGTGCCAGCAGTCCTCAGGGAGGC.

This clone was recorded a few times. Mouse names are used for the genes. The missing CDR3 end, 4 residues past where the read stops, is filled in from the germline J gene. V is TRBV13-1 and J is TRBJ2-7; 11 bases fit TRBD2. Germline V gene sequence: CDR1 NSHNY, CDR2 SYGAGN. CDR3 length: 15 amino acids. The CDR3 spells CASSVDWGGPYEQYF. CDR3 DNA, as far as it was read: TGTGCCAGCAGTGTTGACTGGGGGGGGCCTTAT.